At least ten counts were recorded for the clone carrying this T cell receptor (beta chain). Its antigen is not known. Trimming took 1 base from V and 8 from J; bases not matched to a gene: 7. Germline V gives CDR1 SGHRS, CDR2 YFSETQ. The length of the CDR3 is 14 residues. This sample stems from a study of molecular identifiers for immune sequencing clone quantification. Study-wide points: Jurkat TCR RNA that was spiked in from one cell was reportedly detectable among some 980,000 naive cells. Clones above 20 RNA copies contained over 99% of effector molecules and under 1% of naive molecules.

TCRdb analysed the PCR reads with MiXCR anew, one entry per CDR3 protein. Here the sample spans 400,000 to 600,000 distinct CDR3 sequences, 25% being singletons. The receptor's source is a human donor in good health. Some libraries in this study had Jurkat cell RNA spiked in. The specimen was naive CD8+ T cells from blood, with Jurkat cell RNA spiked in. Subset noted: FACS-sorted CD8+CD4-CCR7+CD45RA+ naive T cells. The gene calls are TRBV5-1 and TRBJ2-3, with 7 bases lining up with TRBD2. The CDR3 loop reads CASSLSGEYVTQYF. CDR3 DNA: TGCGCCAGCAGCTTGAGCGGGGAGTATGTTACGCAGTATTTT.